Presented here are 21 T cell receptor beta chains from one specimen sequenced in a study of blood T cell repertoires in COVID-19. Profiling relied on immunoSEQ multiplex PCR, and the TCRdb table lists in-frame clones only, not all of them. The table shows approximately 170,000 clones, with 90% to 95% occurring only once. The sequenced sample was peripheral blood. The receptors come from an older woman with COVID-19, enrolled during active disease.

In this sample, this clone turned up a few times. The chain combines TRBV5-4 with TRBJ1-2, with TRBD1 as a possible D gene (6 bases). Looked up from germline, CDR1 is SGHNT and CDR2 is YYREEE (reference sequence). Between the trimmed V and J ends, which lost 9 bases and 3 bases, there was a span of 15 bases. This CDR3 contains 13 residues. CDR3 region: CAIPREGDYGYTF. CDR3 DNA: TGTGCCATACCCAGGGAGGGGGACTATGGCTACACCTTC.

The chain joins TRBV3-1 (or the pseudogene TRBV3-2) to TRBJ1-2; TRBD1 is a possible D gene (6 bases). Germline V CDR1 and CDR2: LGHDT, YNNKEL (reference sequence). V gave up 1 base and J gave up 2 bases, with 11 bases separating them. CDR3 length: 15 residues. CDR3 residues: CASSQVHRANYGYTF. The CDR3 DNA reads as TGTGCCAGCAGCCAAGTTCACAGGGCAAACTATGGCTACACCTTC.

The genes are TRBV27 and TRBJ1-2; no definite D call. The CDR3 has 13 residues. Germline V gives CDR1 MNHEY, CDR2 SMNVEV (reference sequence). Trimming shortened V by 5 bases and J by 8 bases, and 15 bases separated the two germline ends. The DNA for the CDR3 is TGTGCCAGCAGTCCTATGGGAGGGATCGGCTACACCTTC. Translating gives CASSPMGGIGYTF.

J is TRBJ2-1 and V is TRBV9; a weak D match, TRBD2 (7 bases). The CDR3 has 15 amino acids. Trimming cost V 1 base and J 4 bases, with 12 bases left between them. Germline-derived CDR1 and CDR2 are SGDLS and YYNGEE. Here the CDR3 reads CASSVLSGTYNEQFF. In DNA form, the CDR3 reads TGTGCCAGCAGCGTACTAAGCGGGACATACAATGAGCAGTTCTTC.

V is TRBV5-1 and J is TRBJ1-1; possibly TRBD1 for D (5 bases). Trimming left V 0 bases short and J 8 bases short, with 11 bases between. The CDR3 has 13 amino acids. Germline CDR1 reads SGHRS; CDR2 reads YFSETQ. The CDR3 reads CASSLEGYSEAFF. The CDR3 DNA follows: TGCGCCAGCAGCTTGGAGGGGTACAGCGAAGCTTTCTTT.

This sequence joins TRBV19 and TRBJ1-1; 9 positions agree with TRBD1. V shed 5 bases, J shed 3 bases, and the junction held 10 bases outside the gene matches. Germline V gene lookup returns CDR1 LNHDA and CDR2 SQIVND (reference sequence). This CDR3 region has 16 residues. CDR3: CASSPGQGFVDTEAFF. DNA of the CDR3: TGTGCCAGTAGTCCCGGACAGGGGTTCGTTGACACTGAAGCTTTCTTT.

The gene calls are TRBV3-1 (or the pseudogene TRBV3-2) and TRBJ2-5; TRBD2 aligns across 9 bases. CDR1 and CDR2 (germline): LGHDT, YNNKEL (reference sequence). The length of the CDR3 is 15 residues. Trimming cost V 1 base and J 4 bases; bases outside gene matches: 4. The CDR3 coding sequence is TGTGCCAGCAGCCAAGGCGGGGGGGATTCAGAGACCCAGTACTTC. It yields the protein CASSQGGGDSETQYF.

This chain connects TRBV7-3 to TRBJ1-1; D not certain. Germline assignment: CDR1 SGHTA and CDR2 FQGTGA. This CDR3 has 13 amino acids. The V gene lost 5 bases and the J gene lost 0 bases, with 7 bases spanning the gap. CDR3 region: CASSIELNTEAFF. The DNA for the CDR3 is TGTGCCAGCAGCATTGAGTTGAACACTGAAGCTTTCTTT. Drawing the rest from reference TRBV7-3 and TRBJ1-1, the complete variable domain is GAGVSQTPSNKVTEKGKYVELRCDPISGHTALYWYRQSLGQGPEFLIYFQGTGAADDSGLPNDRFFAVRPEGSVSTLKIQRTERGDSAVYLCASSIELNTEAFFGQGTRLTVV.

The V gene is TRBV18, the J gene TRBJ1-2; D is uncertain. Germline-derived CDR1 and CDR2 are KGHSH and LQKENI. The V end lost 8 bases, the J end lost 8 bases, and 24 bases lay between the germline ends. This CDR3 spans 15 amino acids. The CDR3 DNA sequence: TGTGCCAGCCTGGGAGTGAGGGAGAGTAGCGGCGGCTACACCTTC. It specifies CASLGVRESSGGYTF.

The J gene is TRBJ1-1, the V gene TRBV7-9; perhaps TRBD1 as D (5 bases). This CDR3 comprises 12 residues. The V gene's germline CDR1 is SEHNR and CDR2 FQNEAQ (reference sequence). The ends were cut back, 2 bases at V and 10 bases at J, with 11 bases in the middle. CDR3 loop: CASSLMGDSAFF. The CDR3 DNA follows: TGTGCCAGCAGCTTAATGGGGGACTCAGCTTTCTTT.

The chain uses TRBV19 and TRBJ1-2; 7 bases agree with TRBD1. There are 13 residues in the CDR3. The V and J ends lost 3 bases and 8 bases, in that order; junction bases with no gene match: 6. The germline CDR1 and CDR2 sequences are LNHDA and SQIVND (reference sequence). CDR3 region: CASSIQGVGGYTF. The CDR3 DNA is TGTGCCAGTAGTATTCAGGGGGTAGGCGGCTACACCTTC.

The CDR3 loop is CASSSGSQGAYEQYF. The CDR3 nucleotides read TGCGCCAGCAGCTCCGGAAGCCAGGGGGCCTACGAGCAGTACTTC. The V and J genes are TRBV5-1 and TRBJ2-7, with 7 nucleotides matching TRBD1. The J segment lost 2 bases and the V segment lost 3 bases, leaving 8 bases of the junction unmatched. The CDR3 length is 15 residues. The germline CDR1 and CDR2 sequences are SGHRS and YFSETQ.

V gene TRBV10-3 combines with J gene TRBJ1-4, with a tentative D call TRBD1 (6 bases). CDR1 ENHRY and CDR2 SYGVKD come from the germline V gene. Trimming left V 0 bases short and J 6 bases short, with 11 bases between. This CDR3 region has 15 residues. The CDR3 DNA follows: TGTGCCATCAGTGAGTCGAGGGGGGGCGATGAAAAACTGTTTTTT. It specifies CAISESRGGDEKLFF.

The genes are TRBV6-5 and TRBJ1-3; no clear D. The V and J ends lost 6 bases and 4 bases respectively, with 10 bases between them. Per the germline V gene, CDR1 is MNHEY and CDR2 is SVGAGI. The CDR3 loop spans 13 amino acids. The DNA for the CDR3 is TGTGCCAGCAGCCGGTCATCCGGAAACACCATATATTTT. Translation: CASSRSSGNTIYF.

The chain carries TRBV12-3 or TRBV12-4 and TRBJ1-1; D unresolved. This CDR3 contains 13 residues. V shed 7 bases and J shed 0 bases, with 9 bases lying between them. The CDR3 here is CASKTTMNTEAFF. As DNA, the CDR3 is TGTGCCAGCAAGACGACTATGAACACTGAAGCTTTCTTT.

V gene TRBV6-5 combines with J gene TRBJ1-1; 7 bases agree with TRBD1. The CDR3 sequence is 13 residues long. Germline CDR1 MNHEY, CDR2 SVGAGI. Trimming removed 6 bases from V and 5 bases from J; junction bases left unmatched: 6. CDR3 sequence reads: CASSSEQGTEAFF. DNA of the CDR3: TGTGCCAGCAGCTCAGAACAGGGGACTGAAGCTTTCTTT.

The rearrangement links TRBV28 to TRBJ1-6; D unclear. CDR1 is MDHEN and CDR2 is SYDVKM in the germline V gene. This CDR3 region has 15 residues. The V end was cut by 6 bases, the J end by 0 bases, with 9 bases between. CDR3 sequence: CASRLVSSYNSPLHF. CDR3 nucleotides: TGTGCCAGCAGACTGGTTAGCTCCTATAATTCACCCCTCCACTTT.

The CDR3 here is CASSRGQERKLFF. Here the CDR3 DNA reads TGTGCCAGCAGCCGGGGACAGGAACGAAAACTGTTTTTT. The gene calls are TRBV6-5 and TRBJ1-4; 8 nucleotides agree with TRBD1. This CDR3 has 13 amino acids. CDR1 is MNHEY and CDR2 is SVGAGI in the germline V gene. With 6 bases clipped from V and 10 bases from J, the junction kept 7 bases outside the gene matches.

The chain combines TRBV29-1 with TRBJ1-1; D uncertain. The CDR3 covers 13 residues. Germline CDR1 and CDR2: SQVTM and ANQGSEA. Between the trimmed V and J ends, which lost 4 bases and 1 base, there was a span of 10 bases. The CDR3 protein is CSVASAQNTEAFF. DNA for the CDR3: TGCAGCGTTGCATCAGCGCAGAACACTGAAGCTTTCTTT. The entire variable domain, with the rest obtained from reference TRBV29-1 and TRBJ1-1, is as follows: SAVISQKPSRDICQRGTSLTIQCQVDSQVTMMFWYRQQPGQSLTLIATANQGSEATYESGFVIDKFPISRPNLTFSTLTVSNMSPEDSSIYLCSVASAQNTEAFFGQGTRLTVV.

The rearrangement uses TRBV5-4 and TRBJ2-4; D not certain. The CDR3 sequence is 17 residues long. Deletions cut 0 bases from V and 3 bases from J, with 16 bases between. Per germline, CDR1 SGHNT and CDR2 YYREEE (reference sequence). The DNA of the CDR3 is TGTGCCAGCAGCTTGGATTCCCAGGTCGTAGGCAAAAACATTCAGTACTTC. Its protein is CASSLDSQVVGKNIQYF.

J is TRBJ1-5 and V is TRBV7-2; possible D gene TRBD1, 5 bases. Trimming left V 4 bases short and J 1 base short, with 14 bases between. Germline loops: CDR1 SGHTA, CDR2 FQGNSA. This CDR3 is built from 16 residues. CDR3 loop: CASSSSGGRSNQPQHF. The CDR3 DNA reads TGTGCCAGCAGCTCCTCCGGGGGGAGGAGCAATCAGCCCCAGCATTTT.